The present T cell receptor beta chain was sequenced within a study of shared clonotypes between healthy human individuals. Overall study results and limits: Sequencing depth was expected to affect clonotype sharing among donors.

Splitting the CD4+ cells yielded a CD45RA+ naive subset and a CD45RA-negative memory subset. Remarks on this clone: Its antigen is still unknown.

Produced via immunoSEQ multiplex PCR; TCRdb's table is partial and in-frame only. The sample gives a few million clones, more than 80% of which show up once; 0.39% is in the top ten. Per the germline V gene, CDR1 is SEHNR and CDR2 is FQNEAQ (reference sequence). After removal of 8 bases from V and 1 base from J, the junction contained 6 bases not matched to a gene. The CDR3 runs 15 residues. This sequence was found in a man younger than 35 in good health. Some clones in this sample may be carry-over from other donors' samples. Sequencing was performed on naive CD4+ T cells from PBMCs. Sample subset: CD45RA+ positively selected. The chain uses TRBV7-9 and TRBJ1-1, with 11 nucleotides matching TRBD1. CDR3: CASRPGTGGNTEAFF. In DNA, the CDR3 is TGTGCCAGCCGACCCGGGACAGGGGGGAACACTGAAGCTTTCTTT.